The following is a T cell receptor (beta chain) sequence with its context. Sequenced by immunoSEQ multiplex PCR; TCRdb stores in-frame clones only, minus some. Among approximately 140,000 clones listed, about nine tenths were seen once. This specimen belongs to a study of T cell responses to AZD1222 COVID-19 vaccine. Unmatched junction bases numbered 9, after V lost 4 bases and J lost 8 bases. The CDR3 loop spans 15 amino acids. Germline values: CDR1 LGHDT, CDR2 YNNKEL (reference sequence). Sequenced material: peripheral blood, taken on day 0 of AZD1222 vaccination. The clonotype originates from an adult in good health. V usage is TRBV3-1 (or the pseudogene TRBV3-2) and J usage is TRBJ1-2; 11 nucleotides agree with TRBD1. The chain's CDR3 is CASSPDGQGAGGYTF. DNA for the CDR3: TGTGCCAGCAGCCCGGACGGACAGGGGGCGGGAGGCTACACCTTC.